Here is one TCR beta chain with its context. This clonotype appeared a few times. Its recognized antigen is unknown. No base quality information exists; no much larger clone differs at one position. Library preparation employed RT-PCR. The instrument was an Illumina HiSeq 2500. TCRdb passed the public sequencing reads through fastp at Q25 and MiXCR, retaining productive beta sequences. Every CDR3 protein is listed once, alongside the most common genes and DNA of its rows. The sample profile shows roughly 780,000 distinct CDR3 sequences; less than 20% of them were found once. The top ten clones comprise 11% of the sample. CDR3 length: 14 amino acids, cysteine to phenylalanine. Left in the record is the CDR3 DNA by itself, 42 bases read in frame from the first base. V and J are truncated by 2 bases and 3 bases respectively, leaving an intervening sequence of 7 bases. The germline V gene sets CDR1 to SNHLY and CDR2 to FYNNEI.

The data are from a study of response to subunit inactivated influenza vaccine (dated by TCRdb to about 2018). For the study in its entirety: Deep quantitative profiling of the T cell receptor repertoire was used in the study to follow responses to a trivalent subunit inactivated influenza vaccine.

General conclusions and limits of the study: According to the authors, only a limited number of new T cells may be recruited by each seasonal influenza vaccination.

Sequenced material: PBMCs from blood, taken 5 days after vaccination. The clonotype comes from a man over 45 who received an inactivated influenza vaccine. Donor details come from another sample of the same person, matched by shared clones. This chain is built from TRBV2 and TRBJ2-2; the D gene remains uncertain. DNA sequence: TGTGCCAGCAGTGAACCCCCAGACACCGGGGAGCTGTTTTTT. Its protein reads: CASSEPPDTGELFF.